The 22 T cell receptor beta chains presented below share a single source sample, sequenced in a study of spatial heterogeneity in lung cancer. Time point denoted: blood at routine non-recurrence follow-up after resection. One entry per CDR3 protein results from TCRdb running MiXCR on the 5' RACE reads. The sample contains 60,000 to 85,000 distinct CDR3 sequences, nearly 9% of which appear only once. This material consisted of PBMCs, taken at follow-up. The receptors come from a female donor with early-stage non-small cell lung cancer.

The chain carries TRBV7-9 and TRBJ1-4, with D possibly TRBD1 on 5 matching bases. The ends were cut back, 5 bases at V and 6 bases at J, with 25 bases in the middle. This CDR3 spans 18 amino acids. CDR1 and CDR2 from the germline V gene are SEHNR and FQNEAQ (reference sequence). The CDR3 sequence is CASSPPATRGTADEKLFF. The CDR3 DNA is TGTGCCAGCAGCCCCCCAGCGACTCGGGGGACCGCGGATGAAAAACTGTTTTTT.

This clonotype was counted ten times or more. The CDR3 loop reads CASSPRTGGGQPQHF. DNA of the CDR3: TGTGCCAGCAGCCCACGGACAGGGGGCGGTCAGCCCCAGCATTTT. This sequence joins TRBV7-2 and TRBJ1-5; 11 bases match TRBD1. V was pared by 5 bases and J by 6 bases, with 6 bases of the junction left unmatched. The CDR3 sequence is 15 residues long. Germline V gene sequence: CDR1 SGHTA, CDR2 FQGNSA.

This clonotype was observed a few times. The chain has TRBV5-1 and TRBJ1-2; D is uncertain. The CDR3 extends over 15 amino acids. V was cut by 0 bases and J by 2 bases, with 11 bases left in between. CDR1 is SGHRS, CDR2 YFSETQ, per germline. The CDR3 bases are TGCGCCAGCAGCTTGGGCTCGCTCAGGAACTATGGCTACACCTTC. Protein product: CASSLGSLRNYGYTF.

This chain uses TRBV15 with TRBJ2-4, with a tentative D call TRBD1 (6 bases). With 4 bases removed from V and 5 bases from J, the gap between germline ends came to 9 bases. The CDR3 has 13 residues. CDR1 and CDR2 from the germline V gene are LNHNV and YYDKDF (reference sequence). The DNA of the CDR3 is TGTGCCACCAGCACTTGGACAGAAAACATTCAGTACTTC. Translation: CATSTWTENIQYF.

In this sample, this clonotype turned up many times. The chain combines TRBV5-1 with TRBJ2-3; 7 bases are a match to TRBD2. CDR1 and CDR2 from the germline V gene are SGHRS and YFSETQ. This CDR3 comprises 17 residues. J gave up 0 bases and V 4 bases, and 11 bases lay outside the gene matches. The CDR3 bases are TGCGCCAGCAGCCGGGAACCTAGCGGACCTAGCACAGATACGCAGTATTTT. This translates into CASSREPSGPSTDTQYF.

This chain joins TRBV5-1 and TRBJ2-7, with TRBD2 matching 13 bases. CDR1 and CDR2 (germline): SGHRS, YFSETQ. With 5 bases clipped from V and 6 bases from J, the junction kept 8 bases outside the gene matches. CDR3 length: 15 amino acids. The CDR3 region has the DNA TGCGCCAGCAGACCCCCGGGACTAGCGGGAAGCGAGCAGTACTTC. It encodes CASRPPGLAGSEQYF.

This clonotype came up many times. J is TRBJ2-7 and V is TRBV5-1; 7 bases fit TRBD1. Germline values: CDR1 SGHRS, CDR2 YFSETQ. The CDR3 covers 15 residues. The J segment lost 4 bases and the V segment lost 2 bases, leaving 9 bases of the junction unmatched. The CDR3 loop reads CASSFPLQGVYEQYF. As DNA, the CDR3 is TGCGCCAGCAGCTTCCCATTGCAGGGGGTGTACGAGCAGTACTTC.

This clonotype occurred a few times. This rearrangement joins TRBV9 to TRBJ2-6; the D is unclear. Germline V CDR1 and CDR2: SGDLS, YYNGEE. The V end was cut by 1 base, the J end by 4 bases, with 6 bases between. The CDR3 totals 14 residues. CDR3 residues: CASSVRLGANVLTF. DNA of the CDR3: TGTGCCAGCAGCGTACGGTTGGGGGCCAACGTCCTGACTTTC.

The gene calls are TRBV11-2 and TRBJ2-5, with 7 bases matching TRBD2. Germline trimming cut 3 bases from V and 2 bases from J; bases unmatched to any gene: 6. Germline assignment: CDR1 SGHAT and CDR2 FQNNGV. The CDR3 contains 15 residues. The CDR3 loop reads CASSLSRERQETQYF. The DNA for the CDR3 is TGTGCCAGCAGCTTGTCGCGGGAGAGGCAAGAGACCCAGTACTTC.

This clonotype was observed many times. The chain joins TRBV19 to TRBJ1-5; D remains unclear. V lost 5 bases to trimming and J lost 3 bases, with 8 bases between them. Germline loops: CDR1 LNHDA, CDR2 SQIVND (reference sequence). The CDR3 consists of 13 residues. CDR3 nucleotide sequence: TGTGCCAGTAGTCTTGTGACCAATCAGCCCCAGCATTTT. The encoded protein is CASSLVTNQPQHF.

This clonotype has ten or more counts. CDR3 nucleotide sequence: TGCAGCGTTTATAGAGGGGTAGCGCAGTACTTC. This codes for CSVYRGVAQYF. The V gene is TRBV29-1, the J gene TRBJ2-7, with D perhaps TRBD1 or TRBD2 (5 bases each). The V gene lost 5 bases and the J gene lost 9 bases, with 14 bases spanning the gap. This CDR3 is built from 11 residues. Looked up from germline, CDR1 is SQVTM and CDR2 is ANQGSEA.

This clonotype was observed a few times. The chain employs TRBV5-1 and TRBJ2-6; no clear D gene. V was pared by 4 bases and J by 0 bases, with 11 bases between. This CDR3 comprises 16 residues. The germline gives CDR1 SGHRS, CDR2 YFSETQ. The chain's CDR3 is CASSPSHSSGANVLTF. DNA for the CDR3: TGCGCCAGCAGCCCCTCTCATAGCTCTGGGGCCAACGTCCTGACTTTC.

The V gene is TRBV9, the J gene TRBJ1-6; no firm D call. The germline V gene encodes CDR1 SGDLS and CDR2 YYNGEE. The CDR3 spans 15 residues. V was trimmed by 3 bases and J by 14 bases, leaving 21 bases between them. The CDR3 DNA is TGTGCCAGCAGCGGAGCTCAACTCCCGGGAATGGCCCTCCACTTT. Its protein is CASSGAQLPGMALHF.

The J gene is TRBJ2-1, the V gene TRBV24-1; D gene unclear. The length of the CDR3 is 15 residues. V lost 4 bases and J lost 0, with 9 bases in between. CDR1 is KGHDR and CDR2 is SFDVKD in the germline V gene. The chain's CDR3 is CATSEARSSYNEQFF. CDR3 coding DNA: TGTGCCACCAGTGAAGCCCGGAGCTCCTACAATGAGCAGTTCTTC.

This clonotype was counted only a few times. The rearrangement links TRBV25-1 to TRBJ1-2; D is unclear. V gave up 6 bases and J gave up 2 bases, with 7 bases separating them. The CDR3 loop spans 12 amino acids. Germline V gene data show CDR1 as MGHDK and CDR2 as SYGVNS. CDR3 region: CASRSQNYGYTF. CDR3 sequence (DNA): TGTGCCAGCAGGTCCCAAAACTATGGCTACACCTTC.

The sample holds many counts of this clonotype. The CDR3 region has the DNA TGTGCCAGCTCACCTGCCGGGACACGAACCAGGGAGTACTTC. This encodes CASSPAGTRTREYF. The V and J genes are TRBV18 and TRBJ2-7; D might be TRBD1 (6 bases). V gave up 3 bases and J gave up 11 bases, with 20 bases separating them. Germline V gene data show CDR1 as KGHSH and CDR2 as LQKENI. The CDR3 is made up of 14 amino acids.

This clonotype was seen at least ten times. The chain couples TRBV29-1 to TRBJ2-1; 10 bases fit TRBD1. The CDR3 totals 15 residues. V gave up 2 bases and J gave up 8 bases; unmatched junction bases: 9. Germline V gives CDR1 SQVTM, CDR2 ANQGSEA. CDR3 bases: TGCAGCGTTGAACCCCGGGACAGGGGAGTGTATGAGCAGTTCTTC. This sequence encodes CSVEPRDRGVYEQFF.

The sample holds many counts of this clonotype. V is TRBV10-3 and J is TRBJ1-5, with unresolved D. The V gene lost 0 bases and the J gene lost 2 bases, with 5 bases spanning the gap. Germline loops: CDR1 ENHRY, CDR2 SYGVKD. CDR3 length: 14 amino acids. CDR3 sequence: CAISESTRNQPQHF. In DNA, the CDR3 is TGTGCCATCAGTGAGTCGACGCGCAATCAGCCCCAGCATTTT.

In this sample, this clonotype turned up many times. The rearrangement links TRBV4-1 to TRBJ2-2; TRBD2 aligns across 8 bases. Unmatched junction bases numbered 15, after V lost 0 bases and J lost 6 bases. This CDR3 comprises 19 residues. Germline V gene data show CDR1 as MGHRA and CDR2 as YSYEKL. CDR3 sequence (DNA): TGCGCCAGCAGCCAAGAGATCGCAAGGGGGACTAGGAAAGCCGGGGAGCTGTTTTTT. Protein product: CASSQEIARGTRKAGELFF.

This clonotype was found many times. V and J are TRBV25-1 and TRBJ2-2; D is perhaps TRBD2 (6 bases). The CDR3 has 17 amino acids. CDR1 and CDR2 from the germline V gene are MGHDK and SYGVNS. V was pared by 6 bases and J by 2 bases, with 19 bases between. CDR3 sequence reads: CASSGGPRGRNTGELFF. For the CDR3, the DNA is TGTGCCAGCAGCGGAGGGCCACGGGGTCGAAACACCGGGGAGCTGTTTTTT.

This clonotype was picked up many times. The chain has TRBV6-6 and TRBJ2-7; possible D gene TRBD1, 5 bases. Germline values: CDR1 MNHNY, CDR2 SVGAGI (reference sequence). The CDR3 sequence is 13 residues long. The V gene lost 6 bases and the J gene lost 1 base, with 10 bases spanning the gap. The DNA for the CDR3 is TGTGCCAGCAGGAAGACAGAGTCCTACGAGCAGTACTTC. Its translation is CASRKTESYEQYF.

This clonotype has more than one count but fewer than ten. The chain has TRBV28 and TRBJ2-3; D might be TRBD1 (5 bases). Looked up from germline, CDR1 is MDHEN and CDR2 is SYDVKM. V was trimmed by 5 bases and J by 0 bases, leaving 6 bases between them. The CDR3 sequence is 13 residues long. The CDR3 reads CASSPGSTDTQYF. As DNA, the CDR3 is TGTGCCAGCAGTCCAGGGAGCACAGATACGCAGTATTTT.